The text below deals with one TCR beta chain. The V gene's germline CDR1 is MNHEY and CDR2 SVGAGI. V lost 0 bases and J 7 bases, leaving 9 bases between the germline ends. CDR3 size: 13 residues. Libraries were prepared by immunoSEQ multiplex PCR; TCRdb keeps only in-frame clonotypes and omits some of them. The profile shows 310,000 or so clones, around nine tenths of them singletons. Participant ages covered roughly 18 to 89 years across 24 US areas. Cohort 3 donors counted as recovered after two negative PCRs, clearance, or resolved symptoms. The record originates from a study of blood T cell repertoires in COVID-19. Study information: From T cells, B-cell-depleted T cells, or PBMCs came the material, which was cDNA or gDNA.

The V gene is TRBV6-5, the J gene TRBJ1-1; D ambiguous. The TCR comes from a woman aged 40-49 years who had recovered from COVID-19. The sample was PBMCs or T cells enriched from blood (not recorded which). The CDR3 loop reads CASSYSFTVEAFF. CDR3 DNA: TGTGCCAGCAGTTACTCGTTCACAGTTGAAGCTTTCTTT.